A single count supports the clone carrying this TCR beta chain. Its matching antigen is unknown. This record belongs to a study of cytomegalovirus exposure and HLA in healthy donors. Regarding the study as a whole: There were under 200 TCR beta chains listed as cytomegalovirus-associated.

The ends lost 4 bases at V and 4 bases at J; junction bases unmatched: 4. The CDR3 is 15 amino acids. Germline CDR1 reads LNHDA; CDR2 reads SQIVND (reference sequence). Researchers ran the PCR with 60 Vbeta and 13 Jbeta primers. The table came from immunoSEQ multiplex PCR; TCRdb's copy has only in-frame clones and leaves some out. The sample includes just over 150,000 clones, roughly 80% seen only once; the top ten take 3.1%. The chain is built from TRBV19 and TRBJ2-3, with TRBD1 identical over 11 bases. The sequenced sample was PBMCs. The sequence came from a woman in her thirties or forties in good health and CMV-seronegative. CDR3 region: CASSRLGQGADTQYF. The DNA for the CDR3 is TGTGCCAGTAGTAGGCTGGGACAGGGGGCAGATACGCAGTATTTT. Drawing the rest from reference TRBV19 and TRBJ2-3, the complete variable domain is DGGITQSPKYLFRKEGQNVTLSCEQNLNHDAMYWYRQDPGQGLRLIYYSQIVNDFQKGDIAEGYSVSREKKESFPLTVTSAQKNPTAFYLCASSRLGQGADTQYFGPGTRLTVL.